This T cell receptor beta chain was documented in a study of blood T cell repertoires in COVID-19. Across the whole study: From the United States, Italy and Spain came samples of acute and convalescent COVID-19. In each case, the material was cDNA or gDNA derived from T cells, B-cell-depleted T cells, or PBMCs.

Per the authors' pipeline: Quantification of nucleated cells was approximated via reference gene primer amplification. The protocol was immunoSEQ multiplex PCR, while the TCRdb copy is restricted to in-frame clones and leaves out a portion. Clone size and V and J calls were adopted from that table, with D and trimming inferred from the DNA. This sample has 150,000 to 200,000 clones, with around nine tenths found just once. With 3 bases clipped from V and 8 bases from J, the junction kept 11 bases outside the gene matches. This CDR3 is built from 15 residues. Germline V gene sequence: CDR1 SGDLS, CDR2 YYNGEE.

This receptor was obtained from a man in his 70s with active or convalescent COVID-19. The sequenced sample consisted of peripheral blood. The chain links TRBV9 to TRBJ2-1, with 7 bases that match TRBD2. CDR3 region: CASSDGASGLDEQFF. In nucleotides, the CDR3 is TGTGCCAGCAGCGACGGGGCTAGCGGCCTCGATGAGCAGTTCTTC.